The sequence of this T cell receptor beta chain was determined in a study of T cells in Graves' hyperthyroidism and ophthalmopathy (dated by TCRdb to the late 2010s). Regarding the complete study: Peripheral blood samples were taken at initial diagnosis, before any treatment was given. The 75 to 100 discovery patients were randomly divided into training and test sets at a 7:3 ratio. To identify TCR V-J signatures that set the groups apart, the researchers used a discovery cohort of about a hundred patients, made up of some 41 with Graves' ophthalmopathy and some 58 with stable Graves' hyperthyroidism. Thyroid tissue and blood T-cell repertoires from about six Graves' hyperthyroidism patients were also compared in the study. Prospective prediction of ophthalmopathy was tested in an independent validation cohort of 18 to 20 hyperthyroidism patients and 17 patients who later progressed to ophthalmopathy. According to the paper, TCR Vbeta CDR3 sequencing was carried out on over 130 peripheral blood samples, which came from fewer than 50 ophthalmopathy, around 75 hyperthyroidism and approximately 17 progressor patients. After sampling, hyperthyroidism patients received methimazole starting at 30 mg daily, and ophthalmopathy patients received high-dose intravenous methylprednisolone.

Amplification of TCR beta CDR3 regions was carried out from RNA transcripts. For the first round of RT-PCR on the TCR CDR3, the HTBI primer set was used together with the Qiagen OneStep RT-PCR kit. Libraries were constructed in a second round of multiplex PCR, after which size selection and purification were carried out. The libraries were sequenced on an Illumina HiSeq2000 using paired-end 100 bp reads. The source study handled its data this way. SOAPnuke was used to process the raw data, throwing out any read that contained adapters or uncalled bases, had a mean Phred below 15, or lacked an exact constant-primer or identifier match. COPE v1.2.5 was used to merge the high-quality paired reads, and each unique nucleotide sequence was defined as a clonotype. MiTCR v1.1 was used to align clonotypes to the IMGT TRBV, TRBD and TRBJ reference segments. Analysis was restricted to V-J combinations with a frequency above 0.0001, which covered approximately 99% of repertoires. A TCS score was defined as the ratio between F50 (clonal expansion) and ExV (chaos), using BLOSUM62-based TCRdist between CDR3 peptides within each V-J. Welch's t-statistics and random forest reduced 514 V-J features to 10 to 15, which were used in a naive Bayes classifier (R e1071). The public reads were quality trimmed at Q25 with fastp and then assembled into clones with MiXCR by TCRdb, keeping productive beta chains. Rows matching on CDR3 protein sequence are summarized as one entry with the most common DNA and genes. The V and J calls here are based on TCRdb, not the publication. In all, the sample holds hundreds of thousands of distinct CDR3 sequences, and approximately 25% of those were seen once. About 11% of the sample comes from the top ten.

For CDR1 and CDR2, the germline V gene (reference sequence) lists GTSNPN and SVGIG. Counted from cysteine to phenylalanine, this CDR3 has 14 amino acids. Only the CDR3 DNA is retained, 42 bases long and in frame from the first base. The junction carries 10 bases between V and J, which are trimmed by 0 bases and 7 bases respectively. In regard to this clonotype: Its antigen has not been determined. Base qualities are not at hand, and no much larger clone is one base apart.

Moderately to severely active disease, a Clinical Activity Score of at least 3, a NOSPECS grade of at least 4, and a duration under 3 months were present in ophthalmopathy patients. The study excluded patients with uncontrolled infections, other autoimmune diseases, pregnancy or lactation. Diagnoses were established on the basis of clinical symptoms, serum thyroxine and TRAb, thyroid ultrasound, and orbital computed tomography. Ficoll-Paque density gradient centrifugation was used to isolate PBMCs from around 10 ml of fresh peripheral blood. Total RNA was extracted using Trizol reagent, and RNA quality was assessed on an Agilent 2100 Bioanalyzer. Overall study outcomes, separate from this receptor: Sample size was not statistically predetermined, and investigators were not blinded to group allocation. Most expanded thyroid clonotypes (frequency above 0.001) were also found in blood, which suggests that blood repertoires may mirror thyroid immune responses. During validation, the model predicted progression to ophthalmopathy a median of about 6.3 months ahead of onset, with more than 60% sensitivity and almost 75% specificity. In cross-validation, a model built on a 13 V-J signature told ophthalmopathy apart from stable hyperthyroidism with 87.88% sensitivity and around 84% specificity, and in testing the same model reached 80%/75%.

Sequencing was done on a sample of blood. The clonotype was recovered from a woman aged 25 to 39 with Graves' ophthalmopathy. The V gene is TRBV30 and the J gene is TRBJ1-6; possibly the D gene is TRBD1, per 5 matching bases. The CDR3 amino acid sequence is: CAWSVAGWNSPLHF. The sequenced DNA is TGTGCCTGGAGTGTAGCAGGGTGGAATTCACCCCTCCACTTT.